The sequence of this TCR beta chain was determined in a study of control samples from healthy donors and cancer patients. Profiling relied on immunoSEQ multiplex PCR, and the TCRdb table lists in-frame clones only, not all of them. Of 170,000 or so clones in the sample, 80% to 95% were seen once. The TCR was taken from a man younger than 35 in good health. The sequencing input was blood.

The CDR3 here is CASTEDKGANTGELFF. CDR3 DNA: TGTGCCAGCACCGAAGATAAGGGGGCAAACACCGGGGAGCTGTTTTTT. This chain connects TRBV2 to TRBJ2-2, with 7 bases lining up with TRBD1. CDR3 size: 16 residues. Germline CDR1 SNHLY, CDR2 FYNNEI. J was trimmed by 2 bases and V by 7 bases; bases with no gene match: 10.